Below, 4 T cell receptor beta chains from the same sample are listed, as sequenced in a study of blood T cell repertoires in COVID-19. Data came from immunoSEQ multiplex PCR; TCRdb stores just in-frame clones and leaves some out. This table holds 200,000 to 300,000 clones, about 85% found once. Source material: peripheral blood. The receptors were gathered from an older woman with active or convalescent COVID-19.

The rearrangement uses TRBV9 and TRBJ2-7; the D gene is possibly TRBD2 (6 bases). The CDR3 runs 15 residues. V lost 0 bases, J lost 2 bases, and 12 bases lay in between. Per germline, CDR1 SGDLS and CDR2 YYNGEE. CDR3 in DNA: TGTGCCAGCAGCGTAGGGCTAGCGATGGCCTACGAGCAGTACTTC. This encodes CASSVGLAMAYEQYF.

The chain uses TRBV18 and TRBJ1-2; TRBD1 agrees at 7 bases. This CDR3 has 13 residues. J gave up 10 bases and V 3 bases, and 8 bases lay outside the gene matches. Germline CDR1 reads KGHSH; CDR2 reads LQKENI. The CDR3 loop is CASSPRDSKDYTF. CDR3 coding DNA: TGTGCCAGCTCACCCCGGGACAGTAAGGACTACACCTTC.

CDR3 sequence reads: CASTPRTSGGGTYNEQFF. Written as DNA, the CDR3 is TGTGCCAGTACCCCTCGGACTAGCGGGGGGGGGACCTACAATGAGCAGTTCTTC. The chain employs TRBV19 and TRBJ2-1; 15 bases align to TRBD2. The V gene's germline CDR1 is LNHDA and CDR2 SQIVND (reference sequence). V was clipped by 7 bases and J by 2 bases; unmatched bases: 9. CDR3 size: 18 residues.

Here the CDR3 reads CASSLEGGQVGELFF. CDR3 nucleotides: TGTGCCAGCAGCTTGGAGGGGGGGCAGGTCGGGGAGCTGTTTTTT. This chain uses TRBV5-4 with TRBJ2-2, with a tentative D call TRBD2 (7 bases). Looked up from germline, CDR1 is SGHNT and CDR2 is YYREEE (reference sequence). The germline V and J ends were trimmed by 0 bases and 7 bases, with 13 bases remaining between them. CDR3 length: 15 amino acids.